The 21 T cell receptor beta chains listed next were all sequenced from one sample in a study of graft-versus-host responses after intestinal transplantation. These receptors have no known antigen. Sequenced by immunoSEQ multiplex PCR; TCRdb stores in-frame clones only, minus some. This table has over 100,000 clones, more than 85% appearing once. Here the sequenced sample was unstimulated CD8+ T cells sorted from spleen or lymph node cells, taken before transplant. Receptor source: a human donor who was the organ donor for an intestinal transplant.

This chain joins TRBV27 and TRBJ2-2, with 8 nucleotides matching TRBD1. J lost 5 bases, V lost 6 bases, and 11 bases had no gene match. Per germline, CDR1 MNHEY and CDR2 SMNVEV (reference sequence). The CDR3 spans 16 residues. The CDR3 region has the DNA TGTGCCAGCAGGGGCGCAGGGGGCTCGGGGACCGGGGAGCTGTTTTTT. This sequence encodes CASRGAGGSGTGELFF.

The DNA for the CDR3 is TGCGCCAGCAGCTCCAGAACTAGCGGCCAAGAGACCCAGTACTTC. This gives the protein CASSSRTSGQETQYF. The rearrangement joins TRBV5-1 to TRBJ2-5, with 8 bases matching TRBD2. CDR1 is SGHRS, CDR2 YFSETQ, per germline. Trimming cost V 3 bases and J 1 base; bases outside gene matches: 5. The CDR3 length is 15 residues.

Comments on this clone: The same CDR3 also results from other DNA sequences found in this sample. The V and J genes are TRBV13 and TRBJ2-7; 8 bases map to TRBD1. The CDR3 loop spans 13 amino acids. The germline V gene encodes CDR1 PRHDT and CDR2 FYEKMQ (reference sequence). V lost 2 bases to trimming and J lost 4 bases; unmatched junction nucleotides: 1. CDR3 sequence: CASSLQGAYEQYF. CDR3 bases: TGTGCCAGCAGCTTACAGGGGGCATACGAGCAGTACTTC. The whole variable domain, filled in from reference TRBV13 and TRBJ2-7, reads AAGVIQSPRHLIKEKRETATLKCYPIPRHDTVYWYQQGPGQDPQFLISFYEKMQSDKGSIPDRFSAQQFSDYHSELNMSSLELGDSALYFCASSLQGAYEQYFGPGTRLTVT.

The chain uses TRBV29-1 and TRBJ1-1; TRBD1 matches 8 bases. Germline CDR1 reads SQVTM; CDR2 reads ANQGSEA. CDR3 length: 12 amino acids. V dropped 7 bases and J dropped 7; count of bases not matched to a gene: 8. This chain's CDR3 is CSASGGRVEAFF. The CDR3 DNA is TGCAGCGCTTCAGGGGGCAGGGTTGAAGCTTTCTTT.

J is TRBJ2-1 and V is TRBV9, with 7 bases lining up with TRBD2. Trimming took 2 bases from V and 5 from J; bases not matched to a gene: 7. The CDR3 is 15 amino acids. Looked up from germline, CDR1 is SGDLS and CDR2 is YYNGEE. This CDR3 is CASSVPGTTNNEQFF. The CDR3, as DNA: TGTGCCAGCAGCGTGCCCGGGACTACCAACAATGAGCAGTTCTTC. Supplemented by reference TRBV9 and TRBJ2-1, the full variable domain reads DSGVTQTPKHLITATGQRVTLRCSPRSGDLSVYWYQQSLDQGLQFLIQYYNGEERAKGNILERFSAQQFPDLHSELNLSSLELGDSALYFCASSVPGTTNNEQFFGPGTRLTVL.

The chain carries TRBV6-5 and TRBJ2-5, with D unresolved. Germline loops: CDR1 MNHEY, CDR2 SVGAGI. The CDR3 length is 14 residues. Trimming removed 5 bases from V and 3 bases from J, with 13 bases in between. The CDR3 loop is CASSGLEIKETQYF. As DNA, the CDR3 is TGTGCCAGCAGTGGGCTAGAAATAAAAGAGACCCAGTACTTC.

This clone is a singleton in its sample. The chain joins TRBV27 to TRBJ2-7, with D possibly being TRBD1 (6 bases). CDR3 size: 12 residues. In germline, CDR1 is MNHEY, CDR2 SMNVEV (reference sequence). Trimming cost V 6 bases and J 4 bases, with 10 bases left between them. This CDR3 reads CASSPQGYEQYF. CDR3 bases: TGTGCCAGCAGCCCACAGGGTTACGAGCAGTACTTC.

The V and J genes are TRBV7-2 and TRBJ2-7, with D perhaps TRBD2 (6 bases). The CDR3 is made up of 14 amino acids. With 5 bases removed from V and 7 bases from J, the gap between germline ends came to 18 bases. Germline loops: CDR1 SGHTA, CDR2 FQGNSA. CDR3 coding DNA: TGTGCCAGCAGCCCCCGTAGCGGTGGTTTTGAGCAGTACTTC. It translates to CASSPRSGGFEQYF.

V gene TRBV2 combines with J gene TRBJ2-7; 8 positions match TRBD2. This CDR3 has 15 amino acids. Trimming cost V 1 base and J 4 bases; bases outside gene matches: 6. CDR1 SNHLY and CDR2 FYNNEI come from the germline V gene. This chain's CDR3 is CASSEDFGRGYEQYF. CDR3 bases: TGTGCCAGCAGTGAAGATTTCGGGAGGGGTTACGAGCAGTACTTC.

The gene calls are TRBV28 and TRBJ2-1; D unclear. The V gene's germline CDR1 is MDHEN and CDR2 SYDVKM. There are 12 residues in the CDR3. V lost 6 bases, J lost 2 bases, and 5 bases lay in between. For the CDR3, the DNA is TGTGCCAGCAGGGTACCCTACAATGAGCAGTTCTTC. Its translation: CASRVPYNEQFF.

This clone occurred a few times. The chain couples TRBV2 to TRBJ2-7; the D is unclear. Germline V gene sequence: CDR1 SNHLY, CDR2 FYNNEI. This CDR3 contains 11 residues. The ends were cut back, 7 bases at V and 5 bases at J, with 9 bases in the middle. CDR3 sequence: CASMGPDEQYF. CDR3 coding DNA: TGTGCCAGCATGGGTCCCGACGAGCAGTACTTC.

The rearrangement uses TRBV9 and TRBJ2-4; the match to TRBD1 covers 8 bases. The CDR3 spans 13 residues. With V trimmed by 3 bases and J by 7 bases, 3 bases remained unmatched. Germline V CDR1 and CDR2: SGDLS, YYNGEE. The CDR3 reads CASSDRQGNIQYF. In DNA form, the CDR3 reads TGTGCCAGCAGCGACCGACAGGGGAACATTCAGTACTTC.

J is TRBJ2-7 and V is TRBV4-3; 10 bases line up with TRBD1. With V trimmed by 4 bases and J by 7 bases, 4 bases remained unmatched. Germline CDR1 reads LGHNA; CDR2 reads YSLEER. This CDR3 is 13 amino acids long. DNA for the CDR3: TGCGCCAGCAGCCCGGGACAGGGGTGGGAGCAGTACTTC. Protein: CASSPGQGWEQYF.

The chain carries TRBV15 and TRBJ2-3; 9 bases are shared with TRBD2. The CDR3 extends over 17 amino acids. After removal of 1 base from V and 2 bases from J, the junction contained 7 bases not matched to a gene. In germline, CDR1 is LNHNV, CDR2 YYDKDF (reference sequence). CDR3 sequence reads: CATSRVPTSGNTDTQYF. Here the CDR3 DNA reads TGTGCCACCAGCAGAGTCCCGACTAGCGGAAACACAGATACGCAGTATTTT.

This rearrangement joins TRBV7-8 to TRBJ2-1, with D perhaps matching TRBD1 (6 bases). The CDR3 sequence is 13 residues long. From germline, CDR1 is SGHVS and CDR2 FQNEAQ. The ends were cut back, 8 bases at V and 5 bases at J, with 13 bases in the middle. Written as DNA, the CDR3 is TGTGCCAGCCGGGACATTGCAAACAATGAGCAGTTCTTC. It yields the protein CASRDIANNEQFF. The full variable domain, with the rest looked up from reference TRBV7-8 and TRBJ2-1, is GAGVSQSPRYKVAKRGQDVALRCDPISGHVSLFWYQQALGQGPEFLTYFQNEAQLDKSGLPSDRFFAERPEGSVSTLKIQRTQQEDSAVYLCASRDIANNEQFFGPGTRLTVL.

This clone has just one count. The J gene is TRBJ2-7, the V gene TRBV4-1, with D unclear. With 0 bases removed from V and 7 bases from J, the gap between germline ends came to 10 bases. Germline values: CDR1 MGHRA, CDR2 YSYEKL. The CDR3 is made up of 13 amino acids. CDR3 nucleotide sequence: TGCGCCAGCAGCCAAGAGGTGATCTCGGAGCAGTACTTC. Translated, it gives CASSQEVISEQYF.

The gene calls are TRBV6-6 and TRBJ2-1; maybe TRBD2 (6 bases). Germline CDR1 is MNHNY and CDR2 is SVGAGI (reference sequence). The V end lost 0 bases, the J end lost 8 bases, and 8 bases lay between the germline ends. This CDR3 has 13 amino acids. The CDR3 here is CASSYSRGDEQFF. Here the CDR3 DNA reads TGTGCCAGCAGTTACTCACGCGGGGATGAGCAGTTCTTC.

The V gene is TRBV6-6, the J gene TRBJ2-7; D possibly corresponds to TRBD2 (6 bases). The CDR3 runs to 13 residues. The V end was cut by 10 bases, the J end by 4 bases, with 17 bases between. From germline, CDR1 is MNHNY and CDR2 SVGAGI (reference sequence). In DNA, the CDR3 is TGTGCCACCTCCGGGACTCGTTCTTACGAGCAGTACTTC. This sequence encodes CATSGTRSYEQYF.

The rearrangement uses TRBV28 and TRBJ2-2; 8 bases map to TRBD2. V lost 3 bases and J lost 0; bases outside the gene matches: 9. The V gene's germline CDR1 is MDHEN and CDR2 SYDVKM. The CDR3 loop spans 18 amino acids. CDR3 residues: CASSFLGLAGANTGELFF. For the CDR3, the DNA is TGTGCCAGCAGTTTTTTGGGGCTAGCGGGCGCGAACACCGGGGAGCTGTTTTTT.

CDR3: CAWSGGREKLFF. The CDR3, as DNA: TGTGCCTGGTCAGGGGGCCGAGAAAAACTGTTTTTT. V usage is TRBV30 and J usage is TRBJ1-4; 8 bases map to TRBD1. This CDR3 is built from 12 residues. CDR1 is GTSNPN and CDR2 is SVGIG in the germline V gene (reference sequence). J was trimmed by 8 bases and V by 5 bases; bases with no gene match: 4.

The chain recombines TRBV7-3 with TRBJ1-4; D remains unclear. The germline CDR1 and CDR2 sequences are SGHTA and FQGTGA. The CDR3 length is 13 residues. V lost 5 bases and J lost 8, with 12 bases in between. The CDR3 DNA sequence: TGTGCCAGCAGCCCCAAATGGCGAGAAAAACTGTTTTTT. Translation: CASSPKWREKLFF.